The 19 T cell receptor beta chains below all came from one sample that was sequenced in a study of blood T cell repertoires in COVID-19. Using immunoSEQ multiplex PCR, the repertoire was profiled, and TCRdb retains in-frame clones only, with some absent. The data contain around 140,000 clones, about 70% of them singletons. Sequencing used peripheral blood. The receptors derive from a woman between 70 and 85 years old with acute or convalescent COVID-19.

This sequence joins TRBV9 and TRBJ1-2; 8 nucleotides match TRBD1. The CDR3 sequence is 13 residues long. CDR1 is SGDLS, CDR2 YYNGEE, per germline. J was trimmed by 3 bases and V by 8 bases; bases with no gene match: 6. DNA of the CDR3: TGTGCCAGGACCCGGACAGGGCACTATGGCTACACCTTC. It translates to CARTRTGHYGYTF. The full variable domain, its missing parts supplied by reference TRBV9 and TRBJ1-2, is DSGVTQTPKHLITATGQRVTLRCSPRSGDLSVYWYQQSLDQGLQFLIQYYNGEERAKGNILERFSAQQFPDLHSELNLSSLELGDSALYFCARTRTGHYGYTFGSGTRLTVV.

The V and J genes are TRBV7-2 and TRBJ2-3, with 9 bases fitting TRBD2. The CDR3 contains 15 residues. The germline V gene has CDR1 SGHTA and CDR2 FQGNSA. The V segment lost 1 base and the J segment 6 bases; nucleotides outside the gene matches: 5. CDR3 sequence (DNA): TGTGCCAGCAGCTTAGGAGGCGGGGGGGTGGATACGCAGTATTTT. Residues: CASSLGGGGVDTQYF.

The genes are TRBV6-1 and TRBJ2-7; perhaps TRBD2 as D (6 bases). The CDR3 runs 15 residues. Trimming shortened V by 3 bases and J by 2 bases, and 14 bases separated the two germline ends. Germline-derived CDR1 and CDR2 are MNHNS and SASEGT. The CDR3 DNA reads TGTGCCAGCAGTGATGGGGGACTCGCCCCCTACGAGCAGTACTTC. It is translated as CASSDGGLAPYEQYF.

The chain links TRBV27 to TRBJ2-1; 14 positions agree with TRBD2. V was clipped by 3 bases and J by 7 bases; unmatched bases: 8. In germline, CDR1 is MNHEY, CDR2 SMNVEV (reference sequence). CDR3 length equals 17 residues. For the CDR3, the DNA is TGTGCCAGCAGTTTCGGGGGACTAGCGGGGGCTGGGAATGAGCAGTTCTTC. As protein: CASSFGGLAGAGNEQFF.

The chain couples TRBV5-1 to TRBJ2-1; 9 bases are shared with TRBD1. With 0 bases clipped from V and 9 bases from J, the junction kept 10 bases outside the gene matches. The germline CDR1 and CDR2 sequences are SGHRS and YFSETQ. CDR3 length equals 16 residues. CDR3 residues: CASSLGPGQGLGEQFF. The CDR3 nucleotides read TGCGCCAGCAGCTTGGGGCCGGGACAGGGTTTGGGTGAGCAGTTCTTC.

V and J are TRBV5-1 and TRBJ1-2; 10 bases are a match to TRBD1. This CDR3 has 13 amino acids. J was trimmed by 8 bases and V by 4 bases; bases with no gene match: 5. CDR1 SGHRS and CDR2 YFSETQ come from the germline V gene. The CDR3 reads CASSPGTGEGYTF. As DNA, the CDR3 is TGCGCCAGCAGCCCAGGGACAGGGGAGGGCTACACCTTC.

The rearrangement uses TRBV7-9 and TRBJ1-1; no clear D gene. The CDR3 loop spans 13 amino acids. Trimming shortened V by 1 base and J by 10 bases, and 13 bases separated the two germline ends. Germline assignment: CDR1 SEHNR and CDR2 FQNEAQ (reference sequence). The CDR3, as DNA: TGTGCCAGCAGCTTAGTTGAGGCGTTAGGAGCTTTCTTT. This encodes CASSLVEALGAFF.

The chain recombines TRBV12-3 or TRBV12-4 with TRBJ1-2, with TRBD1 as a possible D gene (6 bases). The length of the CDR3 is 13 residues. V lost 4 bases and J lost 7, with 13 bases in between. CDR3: CASSSTQGSGYTF. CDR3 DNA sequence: TGTGCCAGCAGTTCGACACAGGGTAGTGGCTACACCTTC.

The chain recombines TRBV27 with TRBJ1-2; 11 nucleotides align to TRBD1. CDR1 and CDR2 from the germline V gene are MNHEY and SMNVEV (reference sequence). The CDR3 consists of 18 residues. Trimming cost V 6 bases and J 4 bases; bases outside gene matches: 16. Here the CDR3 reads CASSPDSRTGGARYGYTF. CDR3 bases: TGTGCCAGCAGCCCAGACTCGCGGACAGGGGGCGCGCGCTATGGCTACACCTTC.

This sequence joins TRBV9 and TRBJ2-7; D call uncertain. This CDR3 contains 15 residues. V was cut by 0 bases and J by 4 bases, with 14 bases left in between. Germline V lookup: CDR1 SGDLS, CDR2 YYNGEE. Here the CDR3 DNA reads TGTGCCAGCAGCGTAGAACACCCCCCACGATACGAGCAGTACTTC. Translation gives CASSVEHPPRYEQYF.

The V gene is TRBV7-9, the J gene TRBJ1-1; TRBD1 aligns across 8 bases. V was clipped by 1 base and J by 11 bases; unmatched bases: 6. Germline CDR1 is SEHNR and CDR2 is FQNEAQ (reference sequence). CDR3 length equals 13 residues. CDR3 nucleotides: TGTGCCAGCAGCTTAGGAGCGGACAGGGATGCTTTCTTT. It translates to CASSLGADRDAFF. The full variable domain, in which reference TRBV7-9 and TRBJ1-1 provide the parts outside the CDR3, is DTGVSQNPRHKITKRGQNVTFRCDPISEHNRLYWYRQTLGQGPEFLTYFQNEAQLEKSRLLSDRFSAERPKGSFSTLEIQRTEQGDSAMYLCASSLGADRDAFFGQGTRLTVV.

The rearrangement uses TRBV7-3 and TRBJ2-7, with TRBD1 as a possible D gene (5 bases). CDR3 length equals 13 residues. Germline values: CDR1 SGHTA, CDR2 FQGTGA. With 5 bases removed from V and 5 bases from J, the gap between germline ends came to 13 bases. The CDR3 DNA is TGTGCCAGCAGCATTCAGGGTTCCAACGAGCAGTACTTC. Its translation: CASSIQGSNEQYF. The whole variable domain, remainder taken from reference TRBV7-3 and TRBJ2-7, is GAGVSQTPSNKVTEKGKYVELRCDPISGHTALYWYRQSLGQGPEFLIYFQGTGAADDSGLPNDRFFAVRPEGSVSTLKIQRTERGDSAVYLCASSIQGSNEQYFGPGTRLTVT.

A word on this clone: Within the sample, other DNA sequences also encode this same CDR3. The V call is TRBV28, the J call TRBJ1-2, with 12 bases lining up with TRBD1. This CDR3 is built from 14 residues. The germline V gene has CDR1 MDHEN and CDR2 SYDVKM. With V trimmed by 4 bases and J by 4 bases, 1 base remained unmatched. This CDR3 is CASSSGQGAYGYTF. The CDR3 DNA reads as TGTGCCAGCAGTTCGGGACAGGGGGCCTATGGCTACACCTTC.

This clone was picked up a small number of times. The CDR3 region is CASSLEGARYEQYF. The CDR3 DNA reads TGCGCCAGCAGCTTGGAGGGGGCCCGGTACGAGCAGTACTTC. The chain combines TRBV5-1 with TRBJ2-7, with 7 bases lining up with TRBD1. Germline CDR1 SGHRS, CDR2 YFSETQ. J gave up 4 bases and V 0 bases, and 4 bases lay outside the gene matches. This CDR3 is built from 14 residues.

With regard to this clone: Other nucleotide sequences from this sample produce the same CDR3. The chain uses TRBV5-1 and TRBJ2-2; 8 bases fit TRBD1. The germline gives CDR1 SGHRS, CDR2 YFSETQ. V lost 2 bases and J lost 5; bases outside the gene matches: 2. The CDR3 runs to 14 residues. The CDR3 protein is CASSLGQGTGELFF. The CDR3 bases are TGCGCCAGCAGCTTAGGACAGGGTACCGGGGAGCTGTTTTTT.

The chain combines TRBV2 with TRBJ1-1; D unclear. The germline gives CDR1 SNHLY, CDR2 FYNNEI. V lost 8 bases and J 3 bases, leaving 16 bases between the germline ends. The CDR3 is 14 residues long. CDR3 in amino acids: CASGPSGGHTEAFF. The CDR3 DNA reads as TGTGCCAGCGGACCCTCAGGAGGTCACACTGAAGCTTTCTTT.

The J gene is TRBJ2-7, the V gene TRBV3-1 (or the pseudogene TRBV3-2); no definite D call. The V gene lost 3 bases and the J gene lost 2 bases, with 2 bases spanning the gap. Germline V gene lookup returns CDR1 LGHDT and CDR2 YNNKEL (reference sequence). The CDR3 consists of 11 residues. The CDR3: CASSHAYEQYF. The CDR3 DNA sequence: TGTGCCAGCAGCCACGCCTACGAGCAGTACTTC.

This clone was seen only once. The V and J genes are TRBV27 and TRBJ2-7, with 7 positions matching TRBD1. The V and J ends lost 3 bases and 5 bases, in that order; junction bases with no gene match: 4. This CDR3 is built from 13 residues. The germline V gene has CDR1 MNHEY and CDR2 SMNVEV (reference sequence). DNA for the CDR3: TGTGCCAGCAGTTTTGACAGGGCCAACGAGCAGTACTTC. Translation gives CASSFDRANEQYF.

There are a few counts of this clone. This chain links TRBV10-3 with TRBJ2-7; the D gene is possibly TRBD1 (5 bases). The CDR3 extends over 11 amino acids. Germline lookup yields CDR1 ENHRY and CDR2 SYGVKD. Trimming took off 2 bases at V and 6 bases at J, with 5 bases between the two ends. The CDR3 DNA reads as TGTGCCATCAGTGAGGGGGCCGAGCAGTACTTC. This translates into CAISEGAEQYF.